Listed below are T cell receptor beta chains from one sample, sequenced in a study of blood T cell repertoires in COVID-19. Assay used: immunoSEQ multiplex PCR; TCRdb lists only in-frame clones, some missing. Altogether over 250,000 clones are present, 83% being singletons, with the ten largest covering more than 8%. Sequenced input: peripheral blood. These TCRs come from a woman aged 45 to 65 who had recovered from COVID-19. CDR3s include the opening cysteine and the closing phenylalanine or tryptophan. D genes are given only for firm matches. Size values are once, few and many counts, or a class for expanded clones, and some rows have none.

J: TRBJ2-6; D: TRBD2; size: -; V: TRBV7-8; DNA: TGTGCCAGCAGCCGGAGGACTAGCGGGGGGTCTTCAGGGGCCAACGTCCTGACTTTC; CDR3: CASSRRTSGGSSGANVLTF
J: TRBJ1-4; D: -; size: -; V: TRBV6-5; DNA: TGTGCCAGCATCGCAGGATCTGCAACTAATGAAAAACTGTTTTTT; CDR3: CASIAGSATNEKLFF
J: TRBJ2-5; D: -; size: once; V: TRBV28; DNA: TGTGCCAGCAGTTTGTCCGTAACAGAAGAGACCCAGTACTTC; CDR3: CASSLSVTEETQYF
J: TRBJ2-3; D: -; size: -; V: TRBV7-3; DNA: TGTGCCAGCAGCTTAGGACTACCCACAGATACGCAGTATTTT; CDR3: CASSLGLPTDTQYF
J: TRBJ1-1; D: -; size: -; V: TRBV7-9; DNA: TGTGCCAGCAGCTTCAGTCAGGGTTGGACTGAAGCTTTCTTT; CDR3: CASSFSQGWTEAFF
J: TRBJ2-1; D: TRBD2; size: -; V: TRBV15; DNA: TGTGCCACCAGCGGTAGCGGGGGGGGGTCCTACAATGAGCAGTTCTTC; CDR3: CATSGSGGGSYNEQFF
J: TRBJ2-7; D: TRBD2; size: -; V: TRBV18; DNA: TGTGCCAGCTCCACGGGAGGGTTTAGCGAGCAGTACTTC; CDR3: CASSTGGFSEQYF
J: TRBJ2-5; D: TRBD1; size: -; V: TRBV6-5; DNA: TGTGCCAGCAGTTCCCCGGGACAGGGGGAAGAGACCCAGTACTTC; CDR3: CASSSPGQGEETQYF
J: TRBJ1-4; D: TRBD1; size: -; V: TRBV25-1; DNA: TGTGCCAGCAGTGAAGCGGGACAGGGGAATGAAAAACTGTTTTTT; CDR3: CASSEAGQGNEKLFF
J: TRBJ2-7; D: TRBD1; size: -; V: TRBV30; DNA: TGTGCCTGGAGCAAACCGGGACAGCGGCCCTACGAGCAGTACTTC; CDR3: CAWSKPGQRPYEQYF
J: TRBJ1-1; D: TRBD1; size: -; V: TRBV5-1; DNA: TGCGCCAGCAGCTTGGTACAGGGGGACACTGAAGCTTTCTTT; CDR3: CASSLVQGDTEAFF
J: TRBJ2-5; D: TRBD2; size: once; V: TRBV19; DNA: TGTGCCAGTAGTACGGGACTAGCGGGGGGCCCCGAGACGGAGACCCAGTACTTC; CDR3: CASSTGLAGGPETETQYF
J: TRBJ1-2; D: -; size: -; V: TRBV11-2; DNA: TGTGCCAGCACCCGACAGATGGTGGACTATGGCTACACCTTC; CDR3: CASTRQMVDYGYTF
J: TRBJ2-1; D: -; size: -; V: TRBV2; DNA: TGTGCCAGCAGCGGAGACAATGAGCAGTTCTTC; CDR3: CASSGDNEQFF
J: TRBJ2-7; D: TRBD2; size: -; V: TRBV12-3/TRBV12-4; DNA: TGTGCCAGCAGTTTCTCGGGAGGCTACGAGCAGTACTTC; CDR3: CASSFSGGYEQYF
J: TRBJ1-6; D: -; size: -; V: TRBV6-2/TRBV6-3; DNA: TGTGCCAGCAGTTTCCCCAGGGCCAATTCACCCCTCCACTTT; CDR3: CASSFPRANSPLHF
J: TRBJ2-7; D: TRBD2; size: -; V: TRBV28; DNA: TGTGCCAGCAGTTTCGGGGGGGAGCAGTACTTC; CDR3: CASSFGGEQYF
J: TRBJ2-3; D: -; size: -; V: TRBV9; DNA: TGTGCCAGCAATCCGGGCAATAGCGGTCGCACAGATACGCAGTATTTT; CDR3: CASNPGNSGRTDTQYF
J: TRBJ1-6; D: TRBD1; size: -; V: TRBV7-2; DNA: TGTGCCAGCAGCCCCGCGGACAGGGCGGTTACCCACTTT; CDR3: CASSPADRAVTHF
J: TRBJ1-5; D: -; size: -; V: TRBV27; DNA: TGTGCCAGCAGTTTATCTCCAGGGGCTCGCAATCAGCCCCAGCATTTT; CDR3: CASSLSPGARNQPQHF
J: TRBJ1-6; D: TRBD1; size: -; V: TRBV18; DNA: TGTGCCAGCTCACGGGGGACAGGGGGCACTTCACCCCTCCACTTT; CDR3: CASSRGTGGTSPLHF
J: TRBJ2-1; D: -; size: -; V: TRBV7-8; DNA: TGTGCCAGCAGCCCACCGCGGGGCGCCTACAATGAGCAGTTCTTC; CDR3: CASSPPRGAYNEQFF
J: TRBJ2-2; D: -; size: -; V: TRBV19; DNA: TGTGCCAGTAGTATAGGCAGCGGGTCGAACACCGGGGAGCTGTTTTTT; CDR3: CASSIGSGSNTGELFF
J: TRBJ2-3; D: -; size: -; V: TRBV27; DNA: TGTGCCAGCCGTTCCCAACAGGGAGATACGCAGTATTTT; CDR3: CASRSQQGDTQYF
J: TRBJ2-2; D: -; size: -; V: TRBV29-1; DNA: TGCAGCGTTGAGTACGGGGTCAACACCGGGGAGCTGTTTTTT; CDR3: CSVEYGVNTGELFF
J: TRBJ2-1; D: TRBD1; size: -; V: TRBV7-3; DNA: TGTGCCAGCAGCTCACAGGGGGCCACGAATGAGCAGTTCTTC; CDR3: CASSSQGATNEQFF
J: TRBJ1-5; D: -; size: once; V: TRBV30; DNA: TGTGCCTGGGCCTCTACTAGCAATCAGCCCCAGCATTTT; CDR3: CAWASTSNQPQHF
J: TRBJ1-4; D: TRBD1; size: -; V: TRBV11-3; DNA: TGTGCCAGCAGCTTGGGCAGGGGGCCGGCTAATGAAAAACTGTTTTTT; CDR3: CASSLGRGPANEKLFF
J: TRBJ1-1; D: TRBD1; size: -; V: TRBV7-2; DNA: TGTGCCAGCAGCCCGGGGACAGTCGTGAACACTGAAGCTTTCTTT; CDR3: CASSPGTVVNTEAFF
J: TRBJ1-5; D: -; size: many; V: TRBV19; DNA: TGTGCCAGTAGTACGTCCGGGAGGGCCAATCAGCCCCAGCATTTT; CDR3: CASSTSGRANQPQHF
J: TRBJ2-1; D: TRBD2; size: -; V: TRBV7-3; DNA: TGTGCCAGCAGCTCTCCGACTAGCTTCGATGAGCAGTTCTTC; CDR3: CASSSPTSFDEQFF
J: TRBJ2-3; D: -; size: -; V: TRBV10-2; DNA: TGCGCCACGGGGGTTCACGGAGATACGCAGTATTTT; CDR3: CATGVHGDTQYF
J: TRBJ2-7; D: -; size: -; V: TRBV4-1; DNA: TGCGCCAGCAGCCAAGATCGCGGGACCCCCTGGGTGCAGTACTTC; CDR3: CASSQDRGTPWVQYF
J: TRBJ1-3; D: -; size: -; V: TRBV18; DNA: TGTGCCAGCTCACCCACGACAGTTCCTGGAAACACCATATATTTT; CDR3: CASSPTTVPGNTIYF
J: TRBJ2-7; D: TRBD2; size: -; V: TRBV7-8; DNA: TGTGCCAGCGGGGGGGAGGAATCCTACGAGCAGTACTTC; CDR3: CASGGEESYEQYF
J: TRBJ2-2; D: TRBD1; size: -; V: TRBV15; DNA: TGTGCCACCAGCAGAATTCCCGGGACAGGGGACACCGGGGAGCTGTTTTTT; CDR3: CATSRIPGTGDTGELFF
J: TRBJ2-6; D: -; size: -; V: TRBV6-2/TRBV6-3; DNA: TGTGCCAGCAGTTTTGACAGCTCTGGGGCCAACGTCCTGACTTTC; CDR3: CASSFDSSGANVLTF
J: TRBJ2-2; D: -; size: -; V: TRBV29-1; DNA: TGCAGCGCCCCGGCGGGATCCGGGGAGCTGTTTTTT; CDR3: CSAPAGSGELFF
J: TRBJ1-2; D: -; size: -; V: TRBV28; DNA: TGTGCCAGCAGTTCCGGGACGACGGGGGGTGGCTACACCTTC; CDR3: CASSSGTTGGGYTF
J: TRBJ1-5; D: TRBD1; size: -; V: TRBV7-2; DNA: TGTGCCAGCAGCTTTCAGGGGGCCAATCAGCCCCAGCATTTT; CDR3: CASSFQGANQPQHF
J: TRBJ1-4; D: TRBD1; size: few; V: TRBV28; DNA: TGTGCCAGCAGTCCAGGGGGCGCGAGCGAAAAACTGTTTTTT; CDR3: CASSPGGASEKLFF
J: TRBJ1-2; D: -; size: -; V: TRBV3-1/TRBV3-2; DNA: TGTGCCAGCGGGAAGCCAGACAGCTATGGCTACACCTTC; CDR3: CASGKPDSYGYTF
J: TRBJ2-7; D: TRBD2; size: once; V: TRBV4-3; DNA: TGCGCCAGCAGCCAAGTGTCTAGCGGGATTTCTACGGAGCAGTACTTC; CDR3: CASSQVSSGISTEQYF
J: TRBJ1-5; D: -; size: -; V: TRBV7-5; DNA: TGTGTCAGAAGCTCAATTTTTAGGGAGGAACCGTATCAGCCCCAGCATTTT; CDR3: CVRSSIFREEPYQPQHF
J: TRBJ1-1; D: TRBD1; size: -; V: TRBV7-2; DNA: TGTGCCAGCAGCTTGACAGGGAGTTCTGAAGCTTTCTTT; CDR3: CASSLTGSSEAFF
J: TRBJ1-1; D: -; size: -; V: TRBV19; DNA: TGTGCCACCCAGCTCGGGGGCACTGAAGCTTTCTTT; CDR3: CATQLGGTEAFF
J: TRBJ1-5; D: -; size: -; V: TRBV30; DNA: TGTGCCTGGACACTACAGGGTTTTGGTCAGCCCCAGCATTTT; CDR3: CAWTLQGFGQPQHF
J: TRBJ2-2; D: -; size: -; V: TRBV19; DNA: TGTGCCAGTAGTCTCTCTTTTGGGGAGTCCACCGGGGAGCTGTTTTTT; CDR3: CASSLSFGESTGELFF
J: TRBJ2-5; D: TRBD2; size: -; V: TRBV7-9; DNA: TGTGCCAGCAGCAATAGCGGGGGAGAGACCCAGTACTTC; CDR3: CASSNSGGETQYF
J: TRBJ2-5; D: -; size: -; V: TRBV5-1; DNA: TGCGCCAGCAGCGATCCGCGGGGACAAGAGACCCAGTACTTC; CDR3: CASSDPRGQETQYF
J: TRBJ1-6; D: -; size: -; V: TRBV30; DNA: TGTGCCTGTTTGGCGGGAGGAAGTAATTCACCCCTCCACTTT; CDR3: CACLAGGSNSPLHF
J: TRBJ1-2; D: -; size: -; V: TRBV6-2/TRBV6-3; DNA: TGTGCCAGCAGTTACGCGGGCGGACCTAACTATGGCTACACCTTC; CDR3: CASSYAGGPNYGYTF
J: TRBJ2-2; D: -; size: medium-sized; V: TRBV29-1; DNA: TGCAGCGTTGAAAGGGCGGGCACCGGGGAGCTGTTTTTT; CDR3: CSVERAGTGELFF
J: TRBJ2-7; D: -; size: -; V: TRBV9; DNA: TGTGCCAGCAGCGTAGCGGGTGAGAGCTCCTACGAGCAGTACTTC; CDR3: CASSVAGESSYEQYF
J: TRBJ1-1; D: -; size: -; V: TRBV18; DNA: TGTGCCAGCTCACCCGAAAGGAGGAACACTGAAGCTTTCTTT; CDR3: CASSPERRNTEAFF